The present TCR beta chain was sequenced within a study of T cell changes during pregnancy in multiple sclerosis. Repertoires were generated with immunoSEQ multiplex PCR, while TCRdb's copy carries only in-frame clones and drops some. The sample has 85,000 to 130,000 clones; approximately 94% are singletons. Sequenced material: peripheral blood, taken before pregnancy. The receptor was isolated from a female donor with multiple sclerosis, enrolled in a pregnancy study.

The CDR3 DNA reads TGTGCCAGCACCTCCGCGGGGGTACCCGAGCAGTACTTC. Residues: CASTSAGVPEQYF. This chain connects TRBV7-6 to TRBJ2-7; 7 bases map to TRBD2. The germline V gene encodes CDR1 SGHVS and CDR2 FNYEAQ. V lost 7 bases, J lost 6 bases, and 9 bases stayed unmatched. The CDR3 totals 13 residues.